These 25 T cell receptor beta chains came from one sample sequenced in a study of blood T cell repertoires in COVID-19. The assay was immunoSEQ multiplex PCR, and TCRdb's table has in-frame clones only and misses some. The repertoire consists of over 250,000 clones, with roughly nine tenths occurring once and the leading ten covering around 9.5%. The specimen was peripheral blood. These receptors were collected from a middle-aged man who had recovered from COVID-19.

The rearrangement joins TRBV30 to TRBJ2-2; weak D call: TRBD2 (5 bases). The germline V gene has CDR1 GTSNPN and CDR2 SVGIG (reference sequence). CDR3 length equals 17 residues. V lost 8 bases and J lost 0, with 22 bases in between. The CDR3 nucleotides are TGTGCCCCAACGGAGAGTTTGCGGGTCTCGAACACCGGGGAGCTGTTTTTT. Translated: CAPTESLRVSNTGELFF. Full variable domain (missing parts from reference TRBV30 and TRBJ2-2): SQTIHQWPATLVQPVGSPLSLECTVEGTSNPNLYWYRQAAGRGLQLLFYSVGIGQISSEVPQNLSASRPQDRQFILSSKKLLLSDSGFYLCAPTESLRVSNTGELFFGEGSRLTVL.

The genes are TRBV9 and TRBJ2-7, with 7 bases aligning to TRBD2. V lost 0 bases, J lost 2 bases, and 5 bases stayed unmatched. Per germline, CDR1 SGDLS and CDR2 YYNGEE. CDR3 length: 15 amino acids. CDR3 residues: CASSVDVGGTYEQYF. The CDR3 nucleotides read TGTGCCAGCAGCGTAGATGTGGGAGGGACCTACGAGCAGTACTTC. The full variable domain, with the rest looked up from reference TRBV9 and TRBJ2-7, is DSGVTQTPKHLITATGQRVTLRCSPRSGDLSVYWYQQSLDQGLQFLIQYYNGEERAKGNILERFSAQQFPDLHSELNLSSLELGDSALYFCASSVDVGGTYEQYFGPGTRLTVT.

The sample holds one count of this clone. This chain uses TRBV3-1 (or the pseudogene TRBV3-2) with TRBJ1-1, with D unclear. Germline lookup yields CDR1 LGHDT and CDR2 YNNKEL (reference sequence). V was trimmed by 0 bases and J by 6 bases, leaving 11 bases between them. CDR3 length: 14 residues. CDR3 sequence reads: CASSQDSTEPEAFF. The CDR3 DNA reads TGTGCCAGCAGCCAAGATTCCACAGAACCTGAAGCTTTCTTT.

V usage is TRBV18 and J usage is TRBJ2-3; 13 nucleotides line up with TRBD2. Germline assignment: CDR1 KGHSH and CDR2 LQKENI. V shed 5 bases and J 2 bases; nucleotides not matched to a gene: 4. The CDR3 contains 16 residues. DNA of the CDR3: TGTGCCAGCTCAGCCACTAGCGGGGGGGCCACAGATACGCAGTATTTT. Its translation: CASSATSGGATDTQYF.

The chain carries TRBV7-2 and TRBJ2-3; D remains unclear. Germline V gives CDR1 SGHTA, CDR2 FQGNSA. The CDR3 covers 14 residues. With 2 bases removed from V and 6 bases from J, the gap between germline ends came to 12 bases. CDR3 bases: TGTGCCAGCAGCTTATTGCCCAGACTTGATACGCAGTATTTT. It encodes CASSLLPRLDTQYF.

This chain uses TRBV7-6 with TRBJ2-7; 7 bases match TRBD1. This CDR3 has 15 residues. CDR1 SGHVS and CDR2 FNYEAQ come from the germline V gene. The V segment lost 5 bases and the J segment 5 bases; nucleotides outside the gene matches: 12. The CDR3 is CASSKLRQGPNEQYF. CDR3 sequence (DNA): TGTGCCAGCAGCAAGCTCAGACAGGGCCCCAACGAGCAGTACTTC. Combining the CDR3 with reference TRBV7-6 and TRBJ2-7 gives the whole variable domain GAGVSQSPRYKVTKRGQDVALRCDPISGHVSLYWYRQALGQGPEFLTYFNYEAQQDKSGLPNDRFSAERPEGSISTLTIQRTEQRDSAMYRCASSKLRQGPNEQYFGPGTRLTVT.

CDR3 sequence reads: CASSKAGLNTGELFF. CDR3 in DNA: TGTGCCAGCAGTAAGGCGGGCTTGAACACCGGGGAGCTGTTTTTT. The rearrangement uses TRBV6-4 and TRBJ2-2; a possible D gene is TRBD2 (5 bases). Germline assignment: CDR1 MRHNA and CDR2 SNTAGT. This CDR3 region has 15 residues. Between the trimmed V and J ends, which lost 5 bases and 1 base, there was a span of 11 bases.

This chain connects TRBV7-2 to TRBJ2-7; D is possibly TRBD2 (5 bases). V dropped 1 base and J dropped 6 bases, with 13 bases sitting between them. The germline V gene encodes CDR1 SGHTA and CDR2 FQGNSA. CDR3 length: 14 amino acids. CDR3 DNA: TGTGCCAGCAGCTTAGTAGAGGGCCTAAGCGAGCAGTACTTC. This sequence encodes CASSLVEGLSEQYF.

With regard to this clone: Relative to the germline gene, one junction end is altered; a read error may explain this. V is TRBV10-2 and J is TRBJ1-2, with D perhaps matching TRBD1 (5 bases). Per germline, CDR1 WSHSY and CDR2 SAAADI. CDR3 length equals 11 residues. As DNA, the CDR3 is TGCGCCAGCAGTGGGGACTATGGCTGCACCTTC. It encodes CASSGDYGCTF.

This clone has only one observation. CDR3 nucleotide sequence: TGCGCCAGCAGCTTGGACTTACAGGGTTTGGCTTTCTTT. This codes for CASSLDLQGLAFF. The V call is TRBV5-1, the J call TRBJ1-1; D perhaps matches TRBD1 (6 bases). CDR1 is SGHRS, CDR2 YFSETQ, per germline. V was cut by 0 bases and J by 11 bases, with 14 bases left in between. CDR3 size: 13 residues. Together with reference TRBV5-1 and TRBJ1-1, the CDR3 gives the full variable domain: KAGVTQTPRYLIKTRGQQVTLSCSPISGHRSVSWYQQTPGQGLQFLFEYFSETQRNKGNFPGRFSGRQFSNSRSEMNVSTLELGDSALYLCASSLDLQGLAFFGQGTRLTVV.

This chain links TRBV7-8 with TRBJ2-1, with 8 bases that match TRBD2. The CDR3 is made up of 18 amino acids. In germline, CDR1 is SGHVS, CDR2 FQNEAQ. Trimming at V came to 4 bases and at J to 5 bases, leaving 16 bases not matched to a gene. CDR3 region: CASSSFESALADNNEQFF. The CDR3 nucleotides read TGTGCCAGCAGCTCCTTCGAGTCGGCACTAGCGGATAACAATGAGCAGTTCTTC. The full variable domain, with the rest looked up from reference TRBV7-8 and TRBJ2-1, is GAGVSQSPRYKVAKRGQDVALRCDPISGHVSLFWYQQALGQGPEFLTYFQNEAQLDKSGLPSDRFFAERPEGSVSTLKIQRTQQEDSAVYLCASSSFESALADNNEQFFGPGTRLTVL.

The chain carries TRBV6-7 and TRBJ2-7; 7 bases agree with TRBD2. TRBV6-7 is known as an ORF, though its function is uncertain. This CDR3 has 16 residues. Trimming at V came to 0 bases and at J to 1 base, leaving 6 bases not matched to a gene. CDR3 residues: CASSYSRTGRSYEQYF. The DNA for the CDR3 is TGTGCCAGCAGTTACTCGAGGACCGGGAGGTCCTACGAGCAGTACTTC.

The rearrangement uses TRBV21-1 and TRBJ2-7; no DNA check was done on the table's D call, TRBD1. TRBV21-1 is labeled a pseudogene. The CDR3 totals 14 residues. DNA for the CDR3: TGTGCCAGCAGCAAAGCGGGAAATAAGACAGGTGTGTACTTC. It yields the protein CASSKAGNKTGVYF.

This clone was counted only a few times. The chain recombines TRBV5-1 with TRBJ1-1; possible D gene TRBD1, 6 bases. The germline gives CDR1 SGHRS, CDR2 YFSETQ. CDR3 length: 15 amino acids. V dropped 0 bases and J dropped 4 bases, with 13 bases sitting between them. Here the CDR3 DNA reads TGCGCCAGCAGCTTGGTTCAGGGGTCGGGCACTGAAGCTTTCTTT. Protein: CASSLVQGSGTEAFF.

The chain links TRBV2 to TRBJ2-3, with TRBD2 matching 11 bases. The CDR3 has 18 residues. Per germline, CDR1 SNHLY and CDR2 FYNNEI. V shed 6 bases, J shed 2 bases, and the junction held 13 bases outside the gene matches. Here the CDR3 DNA reads TGTGCCAGCAGGACAACTAGCGGGAGCCGCTTCTTCACAGATACGCAGTATTTT. Its protein product is CASRTTSGSRFFTDTQYF.

The rearrangement links TRBV2 to TRBJ1-4, with D perhaps matching TRBD1 (6 bases). The V gene lost 3 bases and the J gene lost 7 bases, with 12 bases spanning the gap. Germline V gene data show CDR1 as SNHLY and CDR2 as FYNNEI. This CDR3 region has 14 residues. The CDR3 sequence: CASSDRGKSEKLFF. In DNA form, the CDR3 reads TGTGCCAGCAGTGACAGGGGAAAGAGTGAAAAACTGTTTTTT.

The rearrangement uses TRBV6-5 and TRBJ1-4; 8 bases fit TRBD1. Unmatched junction bases numbered 8, after V lost 5 bases and J lost 15 bases. Looked up from germline, CDR1 is MNHEY and CDR2 is SVGAGI. This CDR3 is 12 amino acids long. The CDR3 sequence is CASSTPTGDMFF. The CDR3 coding sequence is TGTGCCAGCAGTACCCCGACAGGGGATATGTTTTTT.

The chain links TRBV2 to TRBJ2-7, with unresolved D. The CDR3 contains 13 residues. V lost 7 bases and J 10 bases, leaving 20 bases between the germline ends. Germline values: CDR1 SNHLY, CDR2 FYNNEI. In DNA form, the CDR3 reads TGTGCCAGCAACGTACTACCCTACGAAGAACAGTACTTC. Its protein is CASNVLPYEEQYF.

CDR3 DNA: TGTGCCAGCAGCACCCGGTCGCTCGACGAGCAGTACTTC. As protein: CASSTRSLDEQYF. V gene TRBV27 combines with J gene TRBJ2-7; D gene unclear. Germline lookup yields CDR1 MNHEY and CDR2 SMNVEV (reference sequence). The CDR3 consists of 13 residues. With 6 bases removed from V and 5 bases from J, the gap between germline ends came to 14 bases.

The genes are TRBV27 and TRBJ1-5; 9 nucleotides align to TRBD1. The trim removed 1 base at V and 7 bases at J, leaving 8 bases unmatched. CDR3 length: 16 amino acids. The germline V gene has CDR1 MNHEY and CDR2 SMNVEV (reference sequence). The CDR3 here is CASSLYTGGIGQPQHF. The CDR3 DNA sequence: TGTGCCAGCAGTTTATACACAGGGGGCATTGGACAGCCCCAGCATTTT.

The chain links TRBV6-5 to TRBJ2-3; tentatively, D is TRBD2 (5 bases). V lost 11 bases to trimming and J lost 7 bases, with 25 bases between them. The CDR3 spans 15 residues. The germline V gene has CDR1 MNHEY and CDR2 SVGAGI. CDR3 nucleotide sequence: TGTGCCGCGGGCGGTAGGGCATCCGTGGGTTATACGCAGTATTTT. This encodes CAAGGRASVGYTQYF.

V and J are TRBV18 and TRBJ2-7, with TRBD2 matching over 14 bases. Germline V gene lookup returns CDR1 KGHSH and CDR2 LQKENI. V shed 5 bases, J shed 0 bases, and the junction held 6 bases outside the gene matches. The CDR3 is 17 residues long. This chain's CDR3 is CASSALGTSGGSYEQYF. In nucleotides, the CDR3 is TGTGCCAGCTCAGCCTTGGGGACTAGCGGGGGCTCCTACGAGCAGTACTTC.

This sequence joins TRBV18 and TRBJ1-6, with 8 nucleotides matching TRBD1. V gave up 3 bases and J gave up 11 bases; unmatched junction bases: 12. There are 16 residues in the CDR3. Per germline, CDR1 KGHSH and CDR2 LQKENI. DNA for the CDR3: TGTGCCAGCTCACCGCCCGGACAGGGCGAATTTCCACCCCTCCACTTT. Translated: CASSPPGQGEFPPLHF.

This sequence joins TRBV18 and TRBJ2-3; tentative D call: TRBD1 (5 bases). V dropped 3 bases and J dropped 0 bases, with 16 bases sitting between them. Looked up from germline, CDR1 is KGHSH and CDR2 is LQKENI. The CDR3 is 17 residues long. This CDR3 reads CASSPTPRTISTDTQYF. The CDR3 DNA follows: TGTGCCAGCTCACCTACTCCGAGGACAATTAGCACAGATACGCAGTATTTT.

The chain is built from TRBV18 and TRBJ1-1; TRBD1 aligns across 7 bases. The germline CDR1 and CDR2 sequences are KGHSH and LQKENI. V trimming: 6 bases; J trimming: 9 bases; junction bases outside the gene matches: 13. The CDR3 sequence is 14 residues long. The CDR3 bases are TGTGCCAGCTCCCCGGGACAGCCTATCGGAAAAGCTTTCTTT. As protein: CASSPGQPIGKAFF.